Below are 6 T cell receptor beta chains sequenced from a single sample in a study of blood T cell repertoires in COVID-19. Repertoires were generated with immunoSEQ multiplex PCR, while TCRdb's copy carries only in-frame clones and drops some. The data contain around 86,000 clones, about 87% of them singletons. Sequenced sample: peripheral blood. The receptors originated from a human donor with acute or convalescent COVID-19. The donor label of this sample is uncertain.

Here the CDR3 DNA reads TGCGCCAGCAGATTCCGGACAGGTATTACCTACGAGCAGTACTTC. Translated: CASRFRTGITYEQYF. The J gene is TRBJ2-7, the V gene TRBV5-1, with 7 bases that match TRBD1. Unmatched junction bases numbered 10, after V lost 5 bases and J lost 2 bases. This CDR3 has 15 amino acids. Germline assignment: CDR1 SGHRS and CDR2 YFSETQ.

The chain is built from TRBV9 and TRBJ1-4, with 7 nucleotides matching TRBD1. The CDR3 is 19 amino acids. Germline V gene data show CDR1 as SGDLS and CDR2 as YYNGEE. Trimming cost V 3 bases and J 7 bases; bases outside gene matches: 21. The CDR3, as DNA: TGTGCCAGCAGCGGCGGACAGGTCTATTCGGGCGCAATTCCTGAAAAACTGTTTTTT. Its protein is CASSGGQVYSGAIPEKLFF.

The chain has TRBV15 and TRBJ1-2; D is uncertain. V shed 0 bases and J shed 4 bases, with 9 bases lying between them. CDR3 length: 14 amino acids. Looked up from germline, CDR1 is LNHNV and CDR2 is YYDKDF (reference sequence). For the CDR3, the DNA is TGTGCCACCAGCAGAGATCGGGTCGGCTATGGCTACACCTTC. Encoded protein: CATSRDRVGYGYTF.

The chain combines TRBV4-2 with TRBJ2-5; D not resolved. Trimming removed 1 base from V and 3 bases from J, with 6 bases in between. The CDR3 has 13 amino acids. Germline V gene data show CDR1 as LGHNA and CDR2 as YNFKEQ. This chain's CDR3 is CASSQGPKETQYF. The CDR3 region has the DNA TGTGCCAGCAGCCAAGGGCCAAAAGAGACCCAGTACTTC.

In this sample, this clone turned up once. The chain links TRBV2 to TRBJ1-5; D is uncertain. Trimming stripped 6 bases from V and 6 bases from J, with 12 bases between. The germline CDR1 and CDR2 sequences are SNHLY and FYNNEI. The CDR3 runs 13 residues. The CDR3 sequence is CASSKETLQPQHF. CDR3 coding DNA: TGTGCCAGCAGCAAAGAGACACTTCAGCCCCAGCATTTT.

This chain joins TRBV12-2 and TRBJ2-5; the table's D gene call, TRBD2, was not cross checked with the DNA. TRBV12-2 is labeled a pseudogene. This CDR3 has 15 residues. The CDR3 nucleotides are TGTGCAAGTCGCCTTGTGAGGGAGGGGGAAGAGACCCAGTACTTC. Protein: CASRLVREGEETQYF.